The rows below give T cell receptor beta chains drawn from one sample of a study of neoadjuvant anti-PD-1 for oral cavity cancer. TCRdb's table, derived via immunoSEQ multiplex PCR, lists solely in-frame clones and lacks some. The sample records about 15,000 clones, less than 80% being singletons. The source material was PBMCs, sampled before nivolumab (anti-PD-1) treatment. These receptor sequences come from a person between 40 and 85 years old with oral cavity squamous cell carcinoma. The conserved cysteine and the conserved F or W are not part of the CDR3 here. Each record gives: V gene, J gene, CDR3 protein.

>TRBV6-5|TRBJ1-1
ASTQGPEAF
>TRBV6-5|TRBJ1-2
ASSYIRTGGNYGYT
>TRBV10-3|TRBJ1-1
ATRSGRETEAF
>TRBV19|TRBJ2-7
ASSIGGATYEQY
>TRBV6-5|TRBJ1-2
ASSYSRGGYGYT
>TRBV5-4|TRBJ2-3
ASSFPGGSTDTQY
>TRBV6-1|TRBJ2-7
ASRVREEYEQY
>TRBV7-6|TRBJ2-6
ASSLGPGGAGANVLT
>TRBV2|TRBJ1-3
ASSVGGSGNTIY
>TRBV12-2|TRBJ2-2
ASRPSCAANTGELF
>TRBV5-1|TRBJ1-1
ASSLDLRDNEAF